This T cell receptor (beta chain) was recovered during a study of cytomegalovirus exposure and HLA in healthy donors. Primers: 60 Vbeta forward and 13 Jbeta reverse. TCRdb keeps only in-frame clones here, not all; method: immunoSEQ multiplex PCR. The sample contains roughly 98,000 clones, approximately 74% of which appear only once. The table lists this clone with a few counts. Germline V gene data show CDR1 as SNHLY and CDR2 as FYNNEI. The CDR3 contains 14 residues. After removal of 4 bases from V and 7 bases from J, the junction contained 4 bases not matched to a gene. This TCR came from a woman in her seventies in good health and CMV-seropositive. V gene TRBV2 combines with J gene TRBJ1-2, with 12 bases matching TRBD1. The sequenced sample consisted of PBMCs. CDR3 nucleotides: TGTGCCAGCAGTGGGGACAGGGGGCAATCTGGCTACACCTTC. Its protein product is CASSGDRGQSGYTF.